Detailed here is one T cell receptor (beta chain). Its antigen is undetermined. Trimming took 4 bases from V and 9 from J; bases not matched to a gene: 12. The CDR3 contains 15 residues. CDR1 and CDR2 from the germline V gene are KGHSH and LQKENI. Once extracted for a subset, genomic DNA was divided evenly among several immunoSEQ plates. The assay was immunoSEQ multiplex PCR, and TCRdb's table has in-frame clones only and misses some. The table has over 95,000 clones, about two thirds seen once. The sample is drawn from a study of shared clonotypes between healthy human individuals. Study as a whole: CD4 naive and memory got three plates each, CD8 naive two, CD8 memory one.

The study's findings and limits: Sequencing depth was expected to influence donor clonotype sharing.

Sequenced input: memory CD8+ T cells sorted from blood. The subset here: CD45RO+ cells pooled with CCR7-negative TemRA cells. This TCR derives from a woman in her twenties or thirties in good health. V and J are TRBV18 and TRBJ2-1; 7 bases line up with TRBD2. The CDR3 bases are TGTGCCAGCTCACAGTTGGGGGGGTTCCGCAGTGAGCAGTTCTTC. Amino acid sequence: CASSQLGGFRSEQFF.